This TCR beta chain appears in the sequencing data of a study of blood T cell repertoires in COVID-19. Overall study: COVID-19 samples from acute and convalescent phases originated in the United States, Italy and Spain. T cells, B-cell-depleted T cells, or PBMCs supplied cDNA or gDNA.

This clone was observed a single time. The authors' processing: Using reference gene primer amplification, nucleated cell counts were estimated. Assay used: immunoSEQ multiplex PCR; TCRdb lists only in-frame clones, some missing. V and J calls and clone size are copied from that table; D and trimming were computed from the DNA. The data hold around 92,000 clones, with more than 75% observed a single time. The germline CDR1 and CDR2 sequences are SGDLS and YYNGEE. This CDR3 spans 17 amino acids. The germline V and J ends were trimmed by 4 bases and 6 bases, with 23 bases remaining between them. This clonotype originated in a human donor in a cohort sampled during active COVID-19. V gene TRBV9 combines with J gene TRBJ2-1, with a tentative D call TRBD1 (6 bases). Sample: peripheral blood. The CDR3 protein is CASSLLPRQAGVNEQFF. The CDR3, as DNA: TGTGCCAGCAGCCTCCTACCCCGACAGGCTGGGGTCAATGAGCAGTTCTTC.